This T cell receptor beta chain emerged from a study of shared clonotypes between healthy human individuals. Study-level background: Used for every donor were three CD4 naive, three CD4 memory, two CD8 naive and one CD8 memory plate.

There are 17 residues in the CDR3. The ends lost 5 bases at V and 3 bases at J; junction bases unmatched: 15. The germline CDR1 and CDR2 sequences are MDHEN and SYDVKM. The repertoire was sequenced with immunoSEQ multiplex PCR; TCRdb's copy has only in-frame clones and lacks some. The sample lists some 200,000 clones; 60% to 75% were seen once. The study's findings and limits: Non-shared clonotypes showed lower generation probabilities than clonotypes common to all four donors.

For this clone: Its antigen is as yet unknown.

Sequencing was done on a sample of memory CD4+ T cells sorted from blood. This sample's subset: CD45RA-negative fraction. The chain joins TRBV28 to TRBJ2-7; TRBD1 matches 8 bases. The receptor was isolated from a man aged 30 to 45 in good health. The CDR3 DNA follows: TGTGCCAGCAGTGAGGCAGGGGGCGCAGGTATTGGCTACGAGCAGTACTTC. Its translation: CASSEAGGAGIGYEQYF.